This T cell receptor (beta chain) was captured by sequencing in a study of blood T cell repertoires in COVID-19. Study background: From the United States, Italy and Spain came samples of acute and convalescent COVID-19. PBMCs, B-cell-depleted T cells, or T cells were the source of the cDNA or gDNA that made up the material.

Enrolled during active infection, Seattle patients were then followed longitudinally. Looked up from germline, CDR1 is SGHVS and CDR2 is FNYEAQ. V shed 5 bases and J shed 6 bases, with 5 bases lying between them. The CDR3 is made up of 12 amino acids. Per the original methods: Reference gene primers were amplified, and this amplification served to estimate nucleated cell counts. Clones were sequenced by immunoSEQ multiplex PCR, and TCRdb holds only the in-frame ones, with some missing. V and J calls and clone size are copied from that table; D and trimming were computed from the DNA. The sample has approximately 180,000 clones; about 84% are singletons.

The chain uses TRBV7-6 and TRBJ1-6; D remains unclear. The source material was peripheral blood. The sequence derives from a person aged 70 to 85 with COVID-19, enrolled during active disease. CDR3 nucleotide sequence: TGTGCCAGCAGCCTTCCTAATTCACCCCTCCACTTT. This encodes CASSLPNSPLHF.